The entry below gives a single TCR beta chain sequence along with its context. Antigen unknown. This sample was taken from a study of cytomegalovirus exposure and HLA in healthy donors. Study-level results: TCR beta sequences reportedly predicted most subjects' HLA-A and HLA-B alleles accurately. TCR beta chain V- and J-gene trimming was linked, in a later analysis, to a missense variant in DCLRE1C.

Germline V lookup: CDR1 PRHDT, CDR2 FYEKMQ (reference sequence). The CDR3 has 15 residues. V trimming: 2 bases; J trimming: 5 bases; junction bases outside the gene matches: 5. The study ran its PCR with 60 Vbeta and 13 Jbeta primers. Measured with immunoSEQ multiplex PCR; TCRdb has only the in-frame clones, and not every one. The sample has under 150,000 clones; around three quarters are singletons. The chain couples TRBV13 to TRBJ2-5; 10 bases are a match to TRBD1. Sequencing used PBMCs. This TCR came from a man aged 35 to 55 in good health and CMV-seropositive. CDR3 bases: TGTGCCAGCAGCTTAACGGGACAGGGGAGGGAGACCCAGTACTTC. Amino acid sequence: CASSLTGQGRETQYF.